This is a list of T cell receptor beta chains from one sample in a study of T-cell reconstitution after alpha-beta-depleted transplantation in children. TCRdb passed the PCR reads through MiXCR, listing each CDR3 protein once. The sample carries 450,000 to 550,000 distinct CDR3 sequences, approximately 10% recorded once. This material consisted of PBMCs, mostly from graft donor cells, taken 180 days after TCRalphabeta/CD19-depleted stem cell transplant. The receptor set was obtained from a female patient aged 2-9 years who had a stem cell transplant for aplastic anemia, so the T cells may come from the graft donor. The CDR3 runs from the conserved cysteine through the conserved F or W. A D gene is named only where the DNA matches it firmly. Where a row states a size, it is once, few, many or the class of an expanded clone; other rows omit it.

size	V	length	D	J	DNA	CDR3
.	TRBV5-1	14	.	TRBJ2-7	TGCGCCAGCAGCTGGAGGCACCTGGCAGGAGAGCAGTACTTC	CASSWRHLAGEQYF
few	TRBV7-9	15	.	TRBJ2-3	TGTGCCAGCAGGCCGAGACGATTTGGGACAGATACGCAGTATTTT	CASRPRRFGTDTQYF
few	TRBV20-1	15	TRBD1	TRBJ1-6	TGCAGTGCTAGGAACGACAGGGGCGTGAATTCACCCCTCCACTTT	CSARNDRGVNSPLHF
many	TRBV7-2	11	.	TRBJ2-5	TGTGCCAGCAGCCTAGGCGGGACCCAGTACTTC	CASSLGGTQYF
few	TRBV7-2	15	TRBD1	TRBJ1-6	TGTGCCAGCAGCTTCCGGGACAGGGTCCGTTCACCCCTCCACTTT	CASSFRDRVRSPLHF
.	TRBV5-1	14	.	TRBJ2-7	TGCGCCAGCACCTCTTACGGGACGATCTACGAGCAGTACTTC	CASTSYGTIYEQYF
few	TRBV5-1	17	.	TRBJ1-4	TGCGCCAGCAGCTTGGGGACAGTGGAGGATGGGGAGGAAAAACTGTTTTTT	CASSLGTVEDGEEKLFF
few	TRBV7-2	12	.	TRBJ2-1	TGTGCCAGCAGCTTCAGGGAGAATGAGCAGTTCTTC	CASSFRENEQFF
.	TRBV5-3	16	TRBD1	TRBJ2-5	TGTGCCAGAAGCCCCTTTGACAGGGAAGGGAAAGAGACCCAGTACTTC	CARSPFDREGKETQYF
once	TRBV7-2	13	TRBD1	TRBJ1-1	TGTGCCAGCAGCTTATCAGGGGGCGATGAAGCTTTCTTT	CASSLSGGDEAFF
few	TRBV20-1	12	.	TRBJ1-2	TGCAGTGCTCCTGGAGGGAGCTATGGCTACACCTTC	CSAPGGSYGYTF
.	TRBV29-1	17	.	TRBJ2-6	TGCAGCGTTGTTTTTGTAGGACGGAACTCTGGGGCCAACGTCCTGACTTTC	CSVVFVGRNSGANVLTF
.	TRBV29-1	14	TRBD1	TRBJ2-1	TGCAGCGTTTACAGACAGGGGGCGGGGAATGAGCAGTTCTTC	CSVYRQGAGNEQFF
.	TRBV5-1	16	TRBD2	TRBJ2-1	TGCGCCAGCAGCGAGGGACTAGCGGGGGGTCGTACTGAGCAGTTCTTC	CASSEGLAGGRTEQFF
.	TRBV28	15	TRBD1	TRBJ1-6	TGTGCCAGCAGTGCCCCCGGGACAGCAAATTCACCCCTCCACTTT	CASSAPGTANSPLHF
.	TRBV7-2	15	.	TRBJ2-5	TGTGCCAGCAGACGCTTCGGGTTAAGAAAAGAGACCCAGTACTTC	CASRRFGLRKETQYF
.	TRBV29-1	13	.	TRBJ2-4	TGCAGCGTTCGAGGGCTTGCCAAAAACATTCAGTACTTC	CSVRGLAKNIQYF
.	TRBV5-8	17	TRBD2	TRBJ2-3	TGTGCCAGGAGCTTCGGGGGGACTAGCGGGCCAGGGGATACGCAGTATTTT	CARSFGGTSGPGDTQYF
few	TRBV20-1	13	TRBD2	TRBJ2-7	TGCAGGGTTTCCGTAGCGGGAGGCCACGAGCAGTACTTC	CRVSVAGGHEQYF